This T cell receptor beta chain stems from a study of cytomegalovirus exposure and HLA in healthy donors (dated by TCRdb to between 2016 and 2019). Study-wide context: In an earlier analysis of some 550 of the donors, 250 to 300 Gb of sequence data and about 110 million unique TCR beta sequences from about 180 million T cells were reported. Roughly 300 gigabases of sequencing data and around 87 million unique TCR sequences were included in an early release covering about 700 HLA-typed donors. Of the roughly 410 genotyped donors, less than 90% were placed in the genetic ancestry cluster associated with self-reported Caucasian donors. The aim of the study was to test whether cataloging public T cell receptors could identify signatures of past pathogen exposure. The study used immunosequencing to profile the T cell repertoires of approximately 690 subjects and linked those repertoires to cytomegalovirus serostatus. Along with the roughly 700-subject first cohort, a separate validation cohort of roughly 110 different subjects was used. High-throughput TCR immunosequencing, statistical association of individual TCRs with disease status, and machine learning were combined to predict cytomegalovirus infection status. In a later analysis, previously published TCR beta repertoires from 500 to 750 donors were re-analyzed and high-resolution HLA genotyping was added so that TCR occurrence patterns could be studied. Rather than drawing on any new phenotypic data, the later analysis identified candidate immune exposures from TCR beta sequences and the way those sequences occurred across donors. An earlier analysis of around 640 of the donors used high-throughput TCR beta sequencing to judge whether each TCR beta V gene segment behaved as functional or pseudogenic. Donor age, sex, ethnicity and CMV serostatus were compiled alongside the repertoire data. A later genetic analysis took genome-wide SNP genotypes for about 65% of the 666 donors and used that subset as a discovery cohort. Every discovery cohort repertoire had been produced on one sequencing platform. HLA typing included class I and class II loci at four-digit resolution. The number of donors typed differed by locus, with roughly 620-640 for A, B, C, DRB1 and DQB1, around 520 for DQA1, 600 to 610 for DPA1, and roughly 450 for DPB1. Roughly 5 DR-DQ haplotypes were handled as single units for association and clustering because linkage in the cohort was strong. Among under 450 genotyped donors of the cohort, an average of roughly 240,000 unique TCR beta nucleotide sequences were sequenced per donor, roughly 18% of them non-productive. On the study overall, not on this receptor specifically: In a later genetic analysis, a missense DCLRE1C variant was associated with V-gene and J-gene trimming of TCR beta chains, and the association was replicated in an independent cohort. Correlated functional status among segregating V segments might reflect linkage disequilibrium, but an unknown experimental factor could not be ruled out. According to a later analysis, most CMV-associated TCR beta chains appeared to be HLA-restricted, and the HLA associations seemed to be driven largely by CMV exposure. Three of the identified cytomegalovirus-associated TCR beta chains were confirmed in vitro to be specific for cytomegalovirus antigens. While some public TCRs were present in many individuals, most TCR sequences turned up only very rarely across donors. Because HLA typing was missing for some donors at each locus, association tests included only the typed subset. Compared with the roughly 670-donor mean, donors in an Asian-associated ancestry cluster had fewer N-insertions in productive TCRs, according to a later genetic analysis. The earlier analysis of 587 of the donors excluded 15 to 20 rarely observed V segments, including chromosome 9 orphons, because counts were too low. A further reported finding was that TCR beta sequences accurately predicted the HLA-A and HLA-B alleles for most subjects in the first cohort. The 87-base-pair reads could not distinguish some IMGT-functional V segments, including TRBV6-2 and TRBV6-3, so those segments were excluded. The classifier was reported to diagnose cytomegalovirus status with high specificity and sensitivity in both the original and validation cohorts. Specific HLA alleles were associated with 15,000 to 20,000 TCR beta sequences at a false discovery rate of 0.05 in a later analysis. When HLA alleles, especially DR and DQ, strongly co-occurred, TCR associations were difficult to assign to individual alleles. An earlier analysis of 587 of the donors showed that most TCR beta V segments appeared in productive rearrangements either about 87% or about 30% of the time, which broadly matched IMGT annotations. The study gave a list of some 150 TCR beta chains associated with cytomegalovirus. For the cohort, immune exposure information was limited to CMV serostatus. A later analysis found that TCR association rates varied across HLA loci, with DRB1 alleles showing the most associated TCRs and HLA-C alleles the fewest. In a later analysis, HLA-associated TCR beta chains showed more clonal expansion and lower generation probabilities than non-associated chains that were equally common. It was suggested by the authors that the approach could potentially be generalized to other disease states and immunological phenotypes. Sequencing depth was assumed to be roughly uniform across donors in the presence/absence analyses, though that assumption may not hold. In this cohort, only TCR beta chains were sequenced, and detectable features were limited by the absence of alpha or paired-chain data. The sequencing pipeline was judged likely to have produced a cluster of highly shared sequence variants as a technical artifact. According to a later analysis, parvovirus B19, influenza, CMV and Epstein-Barr virus appeared linked to several top co-occurrence clusters.

From cysteine to phenylalanine, the CDR3 is 17 amino acids long. The entry retains the CDR3 DNA only, 51 bases that are in frame from base 1. The germline V gene (reference sequence) yields SEHNR for CDR1 and FQNEAQ for CDR2. Libraries were made using the immunoSEQ multiplex PCR assay. The multiplex PCR relied on a mix of 60 forward primers for TCR Vbeta segments and 13 reverse primers for TCR Jbeta segments. The CDR3 region of rearranged TCR beta genes was amplified from genomic DNA by a multiplex PCR assay. Amplified TCR beta libraries were sequenced as 87-base-pair reads on the Illumina HiSeq System. The study's processing was this. A later analysis counted some 80 million unique TCR beta chains across the roughly 700 repertoires, and around 12 million of these chains were shared by at least two donors. Raw reads were error-corrected and collapsed into unique sequences with a nearest-neighbor algorithm that merged closely related sequences to remove PCR and sequencing errors. To assign V, D and J gene segments, CDR3 sequences were aligned to IMGT reference sequences. For a sequence to be retained, at least a six-nucleotide match to both a V gene segment and a J gene segment was required. Rearrangements were called productive when the CDR3 lacked stop codons and stayed in frame with V and J; all others were non-productive. CDR3 was defined according to IMGT convention as the region running from the second conserved V-encoded cysteine to the conserved J-encoded phenylalanine. The earlier analysis of roughly 590 of the donors excluded any sequence lacking an unambiguous match to a single V gene segment. In an earlier analysis of 587 of the donors, V segments were called functional above 56.7% productive rearrangements and were called segregating when the between-donor standard deviation exceeded 5%. To diagnose cytomegalovirus status from the catalog of TCR beta chain sequences, a statistical classification framework was built. A later analysis assigned V and J genes by comparing TCR nucleotide sequences with IMGT/GENE-DB human TR gene sequences. The TCRdist pipeline was used in a later analysis to assign CDR3 sequences and most-parsimonious VDJ recombination scenarios. In a later analysis, each TCR beta chain was defined by its CDR3 amino acid sequence together with its V-gene family, and reads without a unique V-gene family were excluded. In a later analysis, 500 to 650 highly shared, low-generation-probability nucleotide sequences were removed to address suspected cross-contamination and a sequencing artifact. In a later analysis, a clonal expansion index was calculated for each public chain from normalized within-repertoire ranks of inferred template counts. Generation probabilities in a later analysis came from a VDJ recombination model fitted to out-of-frame rearrangements, and those results were checked against IGoR. In a later analysis, TCR-TCR, TCR-HLA and TCR-CMV co-occurrence was scored with hypergeometric tests, and a repertoire-size bias correction was applied to TCR pairs. In a later analysis, false discovery rates were estimated by permuting HLA or CMV assignments 20 times. In a later analysis, co-occurring TCRs were grouped using DBSCAN, and TCRdist sequence similarity was added for clustering within HLA-allele-positive subsets. Repertoires with fewer than 30,000 or more than 120,000 public chains were left out of co-occurrence clustering, as were about five repertoires with anomalous nucleotide sharing. The table was pulled from immuneACCESS by TCRdb, which kept in-frame rearrangements only. Such tables lose some clones; where checked, under half of the loss comes from unresolved V genes, and the rest has no known cause. V, J and clone size were drawn from that table, and D and trimming were deduced from the DNA. This sample gives around 110,000 clones in total; around 86% of them show up just once. Of the sample, under 5% falls within the top ten clones.

The cohort consisted of 670 or so healthy bone marrow donors. At the time of sampling, every cohort member was nominally healthy, though immune exposures that went unrecorded were likely present. The donor tested CMV seronegative and was one of the 352 seronegative cohort members. A peripheral blood sample was provided by each donor, and peripheral blood mononuclear cells were used for TCR beta sequencing. The Qiagen DNeasy Blood Extraction Kit was used to extract genomic DNA from the blood cell samples. Concerning this clone: No antigen is known for it. The germline gene is not matched at one end of the junction; a read error may be the cause.

Source material: PBMCs. Rearrangement joined TRBV7-9 to TRBJ1-1; the central 8 bases match TRBD1. This receptor was obtained from a woman aged 30 to 39 in good health and CMV-seronegative. CDR3 sequence: CSSSLGAGGAGNTEAFF. The DNA sequence is TGTTCCAGCAGCTTAGGGGCAGGGGGCGCGGGTAACACTGAAGCTTTCTTT.